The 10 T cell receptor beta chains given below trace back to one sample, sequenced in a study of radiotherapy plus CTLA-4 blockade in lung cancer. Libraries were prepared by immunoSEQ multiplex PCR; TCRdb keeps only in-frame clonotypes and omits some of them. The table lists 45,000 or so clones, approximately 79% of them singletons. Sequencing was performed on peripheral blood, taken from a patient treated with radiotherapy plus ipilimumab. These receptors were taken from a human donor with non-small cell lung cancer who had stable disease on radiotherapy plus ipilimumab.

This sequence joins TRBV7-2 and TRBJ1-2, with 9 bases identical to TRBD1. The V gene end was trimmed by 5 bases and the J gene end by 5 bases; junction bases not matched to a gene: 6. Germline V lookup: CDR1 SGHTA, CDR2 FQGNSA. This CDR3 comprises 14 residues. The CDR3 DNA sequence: TGTGCCAGCAGCCCACAGGGGGCTGGGTATGGCTACACCTTC. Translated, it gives CASSPQGAGYGYTF.

CDR3 sequence reads: CASSSPTVAFNQPQHF. The DNA of the CDR3 is TGTGCCAGTAGCAGCCCGACAGTGGCCTTCAATCAGCCCCAGCATTTT. The rearrangement uses TRBV19 and TRBJ1-5; a weak D match, TRBD1 (5 bases). The CDR3 totals 16 residues. The V gene's germline CDR1 is LNHDA and CDR2 SQIVND (reference sequence). V lost 6 bases, J lost 3 bases, and 18 bases lay in between.

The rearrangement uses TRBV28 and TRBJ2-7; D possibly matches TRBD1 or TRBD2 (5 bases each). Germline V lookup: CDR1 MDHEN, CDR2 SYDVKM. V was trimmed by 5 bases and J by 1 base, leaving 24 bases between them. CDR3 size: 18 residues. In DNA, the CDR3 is TGTGCCAGCAGTCCCCCCTATATAGAGGGGCGGTCTTCCTACGAGCAGTACGTC. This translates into CASSPPYIEGRSSYEQYV.

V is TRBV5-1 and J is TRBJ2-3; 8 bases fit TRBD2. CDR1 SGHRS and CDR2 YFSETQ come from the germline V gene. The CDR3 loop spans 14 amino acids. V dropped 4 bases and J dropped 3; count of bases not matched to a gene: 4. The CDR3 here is CASSAGGGTDTQYF. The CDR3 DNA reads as TGCGCCAGCAGCGCGGGGGGCGGTACAGATACGCAGTATTTT.

This chain's CDR3 is CASTSMGGYGYTF. The CDR3 coding sequence is TGTGCCAGCACTTCAATGGGGGGCTATGGCTACACCTTC. V gene TRBV28 combines with J gene TRBJ1-2; D perhaps matches TRBD1 (5 bases). Germline values: CDR1 MDHEN, CDR2 SYDVKM. Trimming removed 7 bases at V and 4 bases at J, with 13 bases between. The CDR3 runs to 13 residues.

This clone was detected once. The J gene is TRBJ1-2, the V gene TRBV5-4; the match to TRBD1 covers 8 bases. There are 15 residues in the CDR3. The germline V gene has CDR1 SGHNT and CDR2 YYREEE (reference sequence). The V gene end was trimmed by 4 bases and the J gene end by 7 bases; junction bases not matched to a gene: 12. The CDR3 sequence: CASSLTGTGPGGYTF. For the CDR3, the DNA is TGTGCCAGCAGCCTGACTGGGACAGGCCCCGGTGGCTACACCTTC.

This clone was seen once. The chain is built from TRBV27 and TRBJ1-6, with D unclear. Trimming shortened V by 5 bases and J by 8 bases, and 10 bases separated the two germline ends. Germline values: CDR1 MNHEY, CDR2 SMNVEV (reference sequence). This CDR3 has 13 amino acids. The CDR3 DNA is TGTGCCAGCAGTAACCTGGGAGATTCACCCCTCCACTTT. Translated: CASSNLGDSPLHF.

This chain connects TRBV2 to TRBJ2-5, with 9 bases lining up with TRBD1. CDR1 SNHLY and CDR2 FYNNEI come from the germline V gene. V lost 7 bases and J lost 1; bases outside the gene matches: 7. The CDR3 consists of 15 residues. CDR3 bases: TGTGCCAGCAAGATGGACAGGGGCTCCCAAGAGACCCAGTACTTC. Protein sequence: CASKMDRGSQETQYF.

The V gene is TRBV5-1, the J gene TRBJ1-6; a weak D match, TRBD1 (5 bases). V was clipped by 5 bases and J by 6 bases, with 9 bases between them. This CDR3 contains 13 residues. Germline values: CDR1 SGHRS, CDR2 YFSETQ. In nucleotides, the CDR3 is TGCGCCAGCAGGGACAACCCTAATTCACCCCTCCACTTT. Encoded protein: CASRDNPNSPLHF.

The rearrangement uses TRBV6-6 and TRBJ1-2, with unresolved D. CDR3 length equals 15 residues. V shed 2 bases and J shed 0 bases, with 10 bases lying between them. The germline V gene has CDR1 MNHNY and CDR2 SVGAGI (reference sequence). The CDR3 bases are TGTGCCAGCAGTTACGAAACAAAATCTAACTATGGCTACACCTTC. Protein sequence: CASSYETKSNYGYTF.